What follows are 28 T cell receptor beta chains derived from one specimen sequenced in a study of shared clonotypes between healthy human individuals (dated by TCRdb to the early 2020s). The library was prepared using the immunoSEQ multiplex PCR assay. TCRdb re-hosts the immuneACCESS table, in-frame sequences only. Its copies lack some clones; in the studies checked, an unresolved V gene accounts for under half of them, and the cause for the rest is not known. The sample table holds about 960,000 clones, of which roughly 72% were seen once. Together, the top ten hold 1.5% of the sample. The sample taken for sequencing was memory CD4+ T cells sorted from blood. The cell subset or site label, read with the paper, signifies: CD45RA-negative fraction. These receptors originate from a young man in good health.

The V gene is TRBV5-1, the J gene TRBJ1-2; 7 positions match TRBD1. The CDR3 is 13 amino acids. CDR1 SGHRS and CDR2 YFSETQ come from the germline V gene. After removal of 5 bases from V and 2 bases from J, the junction contained 3 bases not matched to a gene. For the CDR3, the DNA is TGCGCCAGCAGTTCACAGGGGAACTATGGCTACACCTTC. This translates into CASSSQGNYGYTF.

The chain is built from TRBV5-4 and TRBJ2-3; TRBD2 matches 8 bases. The J segment lost 5 bases and the V segment lost 3 bases, leaving 8 bases of the junction unmatched. Germline lookup yields CDR1 SGHNT and CDR2 YYREEE (reference sequence). The length of the CDR3 is 15 residues. CDR3 bases: TGTGCCAGCAGCTCCCAGCGGGAGAGGGGAGATACGCAGTATTTT. Protein product: CASSSQRERGDTQYF.

This rearrangement joins TRBV11-2 to TRBJ1-1; TRBD1 is a possible D gene (5 bases). Between the trimmed V and J ends, which lost 3 bases and 5 bases, there was a span of 13 bases. There are 14 residues in the CDR3. Germline CDR1 and CDR2: SGHAT and FQNNGV. The CDR3: CASSFNGGATEAFF. The CDR3 DNA is TGTGCCAGCAGCTTCAATGGGGGAGCGACTGAAGCTTTCTTT.

The genes are TRBV18 and TRBJ1-2; no clear D. This CDR3 contains 13 residues. The germline V gene has CDR1 KGHSH and CDR2 LQKENI. The V end lost 3 bases, the J end lost 6 bases, and 11 bases lay between the germline ends. CDR3 sequence (DNA): TGTGCCAGCTCACCGACAATTTTCAATGGCTACACCTTC. This encodes CASSPTIFNGYTF.

The rearrangement links TRBV6-5 to TRBJ1-2; TRBD1 matches 10 bases. This CDR3 contains 13 residues. The ends lost 6 bases at V and 8 bases at J; junction bases unmatched: 6. Germline loops: CDR1 MNHEY, CDR2 SVGAGI. The CDR3 DNA sequence: TGTGCCAGCAGCGCGACAGGGGGCAGGGGCTACACCTTC. Its translation: CASSATGGRGYTF.

Points on this clone: This sample includes further DNA sequences coding for the same CDR3. The chain links TRBV5-1 to TRBJ2-1, with D maybe TRBD1 (6 bases). The CDR3 consists of 13 residues. V was trimmed by 4 bases and J by 4 bases, leaving 9 bases between them. Looked up from germline, CDR1 is SGHRS and CDR2 is YFSETQ. The CDR3 spells CASSPGQYNEQFF. As DNA, the CDR3 is TGCGCCAGCAGCCCCGGACAGTACAATGAGCAGTTCTTC.

The chain employs TRBV19 and TRBJ2-1; TRBD1 might be the D (5 bases). The germline CDR1 and CDR2 sequences are LNHDA and SQIVND (reference sequence). The CDR3 covers 15 residues. Trimming left V 6 bases short and J 0 bases short, with 12 bases between. In nucleotides, the CDR3 is TGTGCCAGTAGCATACAGGCGAGCTCCTACAATGAGCAGTTCTTC. Translated: CASSIQASSYNEQFF.

DNA for the CDR3: TGTGCCAGCAGCAAACCTGGACAGGGGGCGATCGAGCAGTACTTC. Its protein product is CASSKPGQGAIEQYF. The chain joins TRBV21-1 to TRBJ2-7; TRBD1 was called by the table and not checked on the DNA. TRBV21-1 is assigned pseudogene status. The CDR3 length is 15 residues.

This clone was found a few times. The chain uses TRBV29-1 and TRBJ2-7, with 13 bases that match TRBD2. This CDR3 contains 13 residues. V lost 6 bases to trimming and J lost 6 bases; unmatched junction nucleotides: 5. CDR1 and CDR2 (germline): SQVTM, ANQGSEA. The CDR3 DNA reads as TGCAGCGTCCGGACTAGCGGGAGTGGCGAGCAGTACTTC. Translation gives CSVRTSGSGEQYF.

Notes on this clone: Other DNA sequences in this sample translate to the same CDR3. V gene TRBV25-1 combines with J gene TRBJ1-2; tentatively, D is TRBD1 (5 bases). The germline V gene encodes CDR1 MGHDK and CDR2 SYGVNS. The CDR3 is 14 residues long. The V end was cut by 1 base, the J end by 1 base, with 7 bases between. The CDR3 reads CASSESGGNYGYTF. DNA of the CDR3: TGTGCCAGCAGTGAATCTGGGGGTAACTATGGCTACACCTTC.

CDR3 DNA: TGTGCCAGTAGTTTCCGGACAGGGGAGGGGGAGACCCAGTACTTC. Its protein product is CASSFRTGEGETQYF. J is TRBJ2-5 and V is TRBV19; 9 positions agree with TRBD1. Trimming removed 5 bases from V and 5 bases from J; junction bases left unmatched: 9. Germline values: CDR1 LNHDA, CDR2 SQIVND (reference sequence). The CDR3 sequence is 15 residues long.

V and J are TRBV5-1 and TRBJ1-3; no firm D call. V shed 4 bases and J shed 0 bases, with 11 bases lying between them. The CDR3 contains 15 residues. Looked up from germline, CDR1 is SGHRS and CDR2 is YFSETQ. CDR3 DNA sequence: TGCGCCAGCAGCCCTAGGAGAAGCTCTGGAAACACCATATATTTT. The encoded protein is CASSPRRSSGNTIYF.

The CDR3 sequence is CASSLGFGGVAETQYF. CDR3 nucleotide sequence: TGTGCCAGCAGCTTAGGTTTCGGCGGGGTAGCTGAGACCCAGTACTTC. V and J are TRBV11-2 and TRBJ2-5; the D gene is possibly TRBD2 (6 bases). The germline gives CDR1 SGHAT, CDR2 FQNNGV. Trimming removed 1 base at V and 5 bases at J, with 17 bases between. This CDR3 is built from 16 residues.

The chain employs TRBV7-2 and TRBJ2-3, with 10 bases matching TRBD1. The J segment lost 2 bases and the V segment lost 5 bases, leaving 13 bases of the junction unmatched. The CDR3 has 18 amino acids. The germline V gene encodes CDR1 SGHTA and CDR2 FQGNSA. The CDR3 nucleotides read TGTGCCAGCAGCCTCATGGCCGCGGACAGGGGGACCACAGATACGCAGTATTTT. This encodes CASSLMAADRGTTDTQYF. The full variable domain, completed using reference TRBV7-2 and TRBJ2-3, is GAGVSQSPSNKVTEKGKDVELRCDPISGHTALYWYRQSLGQGLEFLIYFQGNSAPDKSGLPSDRFSAERTGGSVSTLTIQRTQQEDSAVYLCASSLMAADRGTTDTQYFGPGTRLTVL.

The rearrangement joins TRBV10-3 to TRBJ2-6; 11 bases align to TRBD2. J gave up 0 bases and V 3 bases, and 4 bases lay outside the gene matches. The V gene's germline CDR1 is ENHRY and CDR2 SYGVKD. The CDR3 totals 18 residues. The CDR3 DNA reads as TGTGCCATCAGTGATGTGACTAGCGGGGCCTCTGGGGCCAACGTCCTGACTTTC. It codes for CAISDVTSGASGANVLTF.

The V gene is TRBV10-3, the J gene TRBJ1-5; weak D call: TRBD1 (6 bases). The CDR3 totals 14 residues. Trimming took off 2 bases at V and 3 bases at J, with 8 bases between the two ends. Germline V gene sequence: CDR1 ENHRY, CDR2 SYGVKD. The CDR3 bases are TGTGCCATCAGTGAGGGACAGACCAATCAGCCCCAGCATTTT. Encoded protein: CAISEGQTNQPQHF.

The chain links TRBV29-1 to TRBJ2-5; D possibly corresponds to TRBD1 (5 bases). This CDR3 region has 13 residues. The V gene's germline CDR1 is SQVTM and CDR2 ANQGSEA. Trimming left V 4 bases short and J 5 bases short, with 14 bases between. CDR3 sequence reads: CSVGGSLGETQYF. In nucleotides, the CDR3 is TGCAGCGTTGGGGGCAGCCTGGGGGAGACCCAGTACTTC.

This clone showed up just a few times. The genes are TRBV19 and TRBJ1-6, with 8 bases identical to TRBD1. Germline V gene lookup returns CDR1 LNHDA and CDR2 SQIVND (reference sequence). The ends lost 8 bases at V and 8 bases at J; junction bases unmatched: 5. The CDR3 consists of 13 residues. CDR3 amino acids: CASCDRGYSPLHF. In DNA, the CDR3 is TGTGCCAGTTGTGACAGGGGTTATTCACCCCTCCACTTT.

This chain joins TRBV7-2 and TRBJ2-5; 11 bases are shared with TRBD1. The V gene end was trimmed by 4 bases and the J gene end by 12 bases; junction bases not matched to a gene: 7. This CDR3 is built from 13 residues. CDR1 and CDR2 (germline): SGHTA, FQGNSA. CDR3 bases: TGTGCCAGCAGCTCCCGGGACAGGGGGGTAAAGTACTTC. It codes for CASSSRDRGVKYF.

This clone came up a few times. The rearrangement uses TRBV5-1 and TRBJ1-2; D is unresolved. The CDR3 contains 13 residues. Germline V gene lookup returns CDR1 SGHRS and CDR2 YFSETQ. V was pared by 0 bases and J by 2 bases, with 5 bases between. CDR3 residues: CASSLDQNYGYTF. CDR3 DNA sequence: TGCGCCAGCAGCTTGGATCAGAACTATGGCTACACCTTC. Drawing the rest from reference TRBV5-1 and TRBJ1-2, the complete variable domain is KAGVTQTPRYLIKTRGQQVTLSCSPISGHRSVSWYQQTPGQGLQFLFEYFSETQRNKGNFPGRFSGRQFSNSRSEMNVSTLELGDSALYLCASSLDQNYGYTFGSGTRLTVV.

The rearrangement joins TRBV4-1 to TRBJ1-5, with 9 nucleotides matching TRBD1. CDR3 length: 17 residues. V lost 3 bases and J lost 2; bases outside the gene matches: 8. From germline, CDR1 is MGHRA and CDR2 YSYEKL. As DNA, the CDR3 is TGCGCCAGCAGCCAGGCGGGACAGGGTTTAGGCAATCAGCCCCAGCATTTT. Translating gives CASSQAGQGLGNQPQHF.

The CDR3: CAIRGDRGLGGELFF. CDR3 DNA sequence: TGTGCCATCAGAGGAGACAGGGGGCTCGGCGGGGAGCTGTTTTTT. The rearrangement links TRBV10-3 to TRBJ2-2; 10 positions match TRBD1. After removal of 6 bases from V and 7 bases from J, the junction contained 8 bases not matched to a gene. Germline CDR1 and CDR2: ENHRY and SYGVKD. The CDR3 sequence is 15 residues long.

This clone has only a few counts. V is TRBV2 and J is TRBJ1-2, with 12 bases identical to TRBD1. There are 14 residues in the CDR3. The V gene end was trimmed by 6 bases and the J gene end by 6 bases; junction bases not matched to a gene: 5. CDR1 SNHLY and CDR2 FYNNEI come from the germline V gene. Here the CDR3 DNA reads TGTGCCAGCAGCCGGGGACAGGGGGCGGATGGCTACACCTTC. Its translation is CASSRGQGADGYTF.

The chain combines TRBV28 with TRBJ1-4; D call uncertain. The germline V gene has CDR1 MDHEN and CDR2 SYDVKM. V lost 4 bases and J 10 bases, leaving 19 bases between the germline ends. The CDR3 is made up of 15 amino acids. The CDR3 DNA sequence: TGTGCCAGCAGTTCATCGATTACGGGCTTCGGAAAACTGTTTTTT. This translates into CASSSSITGFGKLFF.

V and J are TRBV30 and TRBJ2-5, with D tentatively TRBD2 (6 bases). The CDR3 runs 15 residues. V was clipped by 0 bases and J by 7 bases, with 18 bases between them. CDR1 is GTSNPN, CDR2 SVGIG, per germline (reference sequence). CDR3 in amino acids: CAWSVEAGSEGTQYF. The CDR3, as DNA: TGTGCCTGGAGTGTTGAGGCGGGAAGCGAAGGGACCCAGTACTTC.

This clone turned up a few times. The chain links TRBV11-2 to TRBJ1-2; maybe TRBD1 (5 bases). The V gene's germline CDR1 is SGHAT and CDR2 FQNNGV. V was trimmed by 0 bases and J by 4 bases, leaving 6 bases between them. The length of the CDR3 is 13 residues. This CDR3 is CASSLDRVYGYTF. The DNA of the CDR3 is TGTGCCAGCAGCTTAGACAGGGTCTATGGCTACACCTTC. The full variable domain, its missing parts supplied by reference TRBV11-2 and TRBJ1-2, is EAGVAQSPRYKIIEKRQSVAFWCNPISGHATLYWYQQILGQGPKLLIQFQNNGVVDDSQLPKDRFSAERLKGVDSTLKIQPAKLEDSAVYLCASSLDRVYGYTFGSGTRLTVV.

This clone was counted a single time. V and J are TRBV5-1 and TRBJ2-1; 7 positions match TRBD2. The V gene's germline CDR1 is SGHRS and CDR2 YFSETQ. CDR3 size: 12 residues. V shed 4 bases, J shed 7 bases, and the junction held 2 bases outside the gene matches. The DNA of the CDR3 is TGCGCCAGCAGCCAAGCGGGGAATGAGCAGTTCTTC. It codes for CASSQAGNEQFF.

V gene TRBV11-2 combines with J gene TRBJ1-1; 8 bases fit TRBD1. V lost 0 bases and J lost 7; bases outside the gene matches: 7. Germline loops: CDR1 SGHAT, CDR2 FQNNGV. The CDR3 totals 15 residues. This CDR3 is CASSLDPGGSVEAFF. The CDR3 DNA reads TGTGCCAGCAGCTTAGACCCAGGGGGCTCGGTTGAAGCTTTCTTT.